The T cell receptor beta chain described here comes from a study of graft-versus-host responses after intestinal transplantation. About the research overall: Transplantation in recipients was multivisceral, liver-intestinal, or isolated intestinal. The study, taken as a whole, reports: Analysis identified GvH clones in recipient marrow, with some appearing first in ileum or blood.

V was pared by 2 bases and J by 0 bases, with 5 bases between. Looked up from germline, CDR1 is KGHSH and CDR2 is LQKENI. This CDR3 comprises 14 residues. Comment on this clone: Antigen specificity is unknown.

Repertoires were generated with immunoSEQ multiplex PCR, while TCRdb's copy carries only in-frame clones and drops some. This table holds about 40,000 clones, about 92% found once. This clonotype originated in a human patient who received an intestinal transplant, so some T cells may come from the graft donor. The sample in question was PBMCs, obtained 700 to 750 days after intestinal transplantation. The chain has TRBV18 and TRBJ1-5, with no clear D. The CDR3 here is CASSPEYSNQPQHF. For the CDR3, the DNA is TGTGCCAGCTCACCAGAGTATAGCAATCAGCCCCAGCATTTT.